A single sample gave rise to the 6 T cell receptor beta chains below, sequenced in a study of cytomegalovirus exposure and HLA in healthy donors. PCR used 60 Vbeta primers and 13 Jbeta primers. Sequenced by immunoSEQ multiplex PCR; TCRdb stores in-frame clones only, minus some. This table holds 100,000 to 150,000 clones, roughly a tenth found once. The sequenced material came from PBMCs. Receptor source: a woman aged 18-30 years in good health and CMV-seropositive.

The rearrangement joins TRBV14 to TRBJ2-5; D may be TRBD1 (6 bases). V was shortened by 4 bases and J by 0 bases, with 12 bases between the two germline ends. The CDR3 covers 15 residues. Germline-derived CDR1 and CDR2 are SGHDN and FVKESK. As DNA, the CDR3 is TGTGCCAGCAGCCGGTCCGGGACAAACCAAGAGACCCAGTACTTC. Encoded protein: CASSRSGTNQETQYF.

CDR3 sequence: CASSPDYTTGELFF. CDR3 nucleotide sequence: TGTGCCAGCAGTCCCGACTACACCACCGGGGAGCTGTTTTTT. The chain is built from TRBV7-3 and TRBJ2-2, with D possibly being TRBD2 (5 bases). The germline V gene encodes CDR1 SGHTA and CDR2 FQGTGA. The CDR3 has 14 residues. The V end lost 6 bases, the J end lost 4 bases, and 12 bases lay between the germline ends. Full variable domain (rest looked up from reference TRBV7-3 and TRBJ2-2): GAGVSQTPSNKVTEKGKYVELRCDPISGHTALYWYRQSLGQGPEFLIYFQGTGAADDSGLPNDRFFAVRPEGSVSTLKIQRTERGDSAVYLCASSPDYTTGELFFGEGSRLTVL.

The sample holds a few counts of this clone. The V call is TRBV5-1, the J call TRBJ2-7; 11 bases fit TRBD1. Germline trimming cut 0 bases from V and 2 bases from J; bases unmatched to any gene: 10. The CDR3 totals 18 residues. The germline V gene encodes CDR1 SGHRS and CDR2 YFSETQ. The CDR3 reads CASSLERTGGVITYEQYF. CDR3 DNA sequence: TGCGCCAGCAGCTTGGAGCGGACAGGGGGCGTCATAACCTACGAGCAGTACTTC.

This chain links TRBV29-1 with TRBJ1-2; 7 nucleotides match TRBD1. CDR3 length equals 14 residues. V lost 5 bases and J lost 5; bases outside the gene matches: 11. Germline CDR1 reads SQVTM; CDR2 reads ANQGSEA. The CDR3 reads CSVRGQGTIYGYTF. Written as DNA, the CDR3 is TGCAGCGTTAGGGGGCAGGGAACCATTTATGGCTACACCTTC. Combining the CDR3 with reference TRBV29-1 and TRBJ1-2 gives the whole variable domain SAVISQKPSRDICQRGTSLTIQCQVDSQVTMMFWYRQQPGQSLTLIATANQGSEATYESGFVIDKFPISRPNLTFSTLTVSNMSPEDSSIYLCSVRGQGTIYGYTFGSGTRLTVV.

A remark on this clone: This specimen includes other DNA sequences encoding the same CDR3. The chain carries TRBV4-1 and TRBJ2-1; 10 bases map to TRBD2. Losses at the gene ends were 1 base for V and 12 bases for J; bases not matched to a gene: 12. The CDR3 has 16 amino acids. The germline gives CDR1 MGHRA, CDR2 YSYEKL. The chain's CDR3 is CASSQAKTSGWLWQFF. The CDR3 region has the DNA TGCGCCAGCAGCCAAGCGAAGACTAGCGGGTGGCTATGGCAGTTCTTC.

The chain recombines TRBV25-1 with TRBJ1-2; a possible D gene is TRBD1 (5 bases). The germline V gene encodes CDR1 MGHDK and CDR2 SYGVNS. V gave up 6 bases and J gave up 10 bases, with 18 bases separating them. The CDR3 totals 13 residues. The CDR3 here is CASSFGGGGYYTF. CDR3 sequence (DNA): TGTGCCAGCAGCTTCGGAGGCGGGGGTTACTACACCTTC.